This paragraph reports one TCR beta chain. Its specific antigen is unknown. No much larger clone is present one base from it, and per-base qualities are unavailable. The sample originates from a study of blood T cell repertoires in COVID-19 (TCRdb year 2020). With regard to the full study: The collaborator samples originated in the United States, Italy and Spain and spanned the acute and convalescent phases of COVID-19. The dataset comprised deeply sampled blood TCRbeta repertoires from subjects exposed to, actively infected with, or recovered from COVID-19. HLA class I and class II types, where available, came from metadata supplied by the sample provider rather than from assay-based typing. Samples were obtained from the ongoing ImmuneRACE study (first 160 participants) and from 1,254 subjects provided by 6 global collaborators. The repertoires were made available in a free public database intended to serve as a resource for research on the immune response to SARS-CoV-2. The prospective study material was composed of cDNA or gDNA derived from T cells, B-cell-depleted T cells, or PBMCs. A de-identified subject ID, COVID-19 status, age in years and sex were almost always included in the sample metadata. The investigation overall reported the following: The amount of clinical and demographic metadata varied by source and participant and was provided uncurated.

The collaborating institutions used their own protocols to collect whole blood in K2EDTA tubes. For TCRbeta analysis, collaborators shipped samples as frozen whole blood, isolated PBMCs, or DNA extracted from either of those sample types. TCRbeta CDR3 regions were amplified from genomic DNA using the immunoSEQ Assay, a bias-controlled multiplex PCR. As for the authors' bioinformatics: Nucleated cell counts per sample were estimated from amplification of reference gene primers within the assay. Sequence reads were collapsed and filtered to measure the absolute abundance of every unique TCRbeta CDR3 rearrangement. For each sample, productive Simpson clonality was calculated as the square root of Simpson's diversity index across productive rearrangements. TCRdb limited this immuneACCESS table to in-frame rearrangements with V and J called. A share of clones is missing; checked studies link under half to unresolved V genes, and the rest is unexplained. V and J calls and clone size are given by that table; D and trimming were obtained from the DNA. The sample table shows about 200,000 clones, and 90% are seen once. The ten biggest clones cover 0.45% to 0.65% of the sample.

From the germline V gene (reference sequence), CDR1 is MNHEY and CDR2 is SMNVEV. Trimmed from V: 0 bases; trimmed from J: 6 bases; junction bases lacking a gene match: 8. From the cysteine through the phenylalanine, the CDR3 covers 16 amino acids. The only DNA kept is the CDR3, 48 bases in frame from the first base. The receptor's source is a man aged 50-60 years with acute or convalescent COVID-19. The sequencing sample was made of peripheral blood. The chain was built from TRBV27 and TRBJ2-7; TRBD2 lines up with 10 middle nucleotides. CDR3 region: CASSLSVLAGVREQYF. The DNA sequence reads TGTGCCAGCAGTTTATCAGTTCTAGCGGGAGTGCGCGAGCAGTACTTC.